This T cell receptor beta chain was identified in a study of blood T cell repertoires in COVID-19. Whole-study context: The United States, Italy and Spain supplied acute and convalescent COVID-19 samples. PBMCs, B-cell-depleted T cells, or T cells provided the cDNA or gDNA that made up the material.

As handled by the study authors: Amplified reference gene primers provided the basis for estimating nucleated cell counts. Measured with immunoSEQ multiplex PCR; TCRdb has only the in-frame clones, and not every one. The D gene and trimming were derived from the DNA, and the V and J assignments and clone size from that table. This sample has around 80,000 clones; 70% to 75% occur once, and the top ten carry approximately 5.4%. The J segment lost 0 bases and the V segment lost 4 bases, leaving 2 bases of the junction unmatched. Germline CDR1 and CDR2: MRHNA and SNTAGT. This CDR3 is 15 amino acids long.

The receptor was isolated from a man aged 45-60 years with active or convalescent COVID-19. The chain has TRBV6-4 and TRBJ2-1; TRBD2 matches at 8 bases. The sample consisted of peripheral blood. CDR3 DNA: TGTGCCAGCAGTGCGGCGGGGGGCTCCTACAATGAGCAGTTCTTC. Encoded protein: CASSAAGGSYNEQFF.